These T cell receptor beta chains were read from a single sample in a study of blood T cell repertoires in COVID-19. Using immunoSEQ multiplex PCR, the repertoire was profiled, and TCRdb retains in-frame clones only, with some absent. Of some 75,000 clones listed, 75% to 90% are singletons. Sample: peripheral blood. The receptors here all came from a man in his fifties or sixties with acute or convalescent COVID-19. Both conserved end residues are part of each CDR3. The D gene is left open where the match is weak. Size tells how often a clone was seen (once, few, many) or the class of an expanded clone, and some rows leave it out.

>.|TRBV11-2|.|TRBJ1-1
CASSLERLPTEAFF
TGTGCCAGCAGCTTAGAACGACTTCCCACTGAAGCTTTCTTT
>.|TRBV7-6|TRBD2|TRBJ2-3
CASSFGLAGGMGTDTQYF
TGTGCCAGCAGCTTCGGACTAGCGGGGGGGATGGGCACAGATACGCAGTATTTT
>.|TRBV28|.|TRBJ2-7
CASSYRAYEQYF
TGTGCCAGCAGTTACAGAGCCTACGAGCAGTACTTC
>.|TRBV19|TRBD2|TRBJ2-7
CASSTIAGEGYEQYF
TGTGCCAGTAGTACTATAGCGGGAGAGGGCTACGAGCAGTACTTC
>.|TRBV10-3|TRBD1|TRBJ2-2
CAIRRDRGATGELFF
TGTGCCATCAGGAGGGACAGGGGCGCCACCGGGGAGCTGTTTTTT
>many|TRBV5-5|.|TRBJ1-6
CASSLGLQGVNSPLHF
TGTGCCAGCAGCTTGGGGCTACAGGGCGTTAATTCACCCCTCCACTTT
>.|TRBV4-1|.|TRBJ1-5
CASSQGTVYSNQPQHF
TGCGCCAGCAGCCAAGGGACAGTCTATAGCAATCAGCCCCAGCATTTT
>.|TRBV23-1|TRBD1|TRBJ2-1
CASSHFGTVYNEQFF
TGCGCCAGCAGTCATTTTGGGACAGTATACAATGAGCAGTTCTTC
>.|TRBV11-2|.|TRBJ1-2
CASSPPSTGLRHGYTF
TGTGCCAGCAGCCCACCCTCAACAGGGCTCAGGCATGGCTACACCTTC
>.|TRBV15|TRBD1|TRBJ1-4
CATTRDRGNEKLFF
TGTGCCACCACCCGGGACAGGGGTAATGAAAAACTGTTTTTT
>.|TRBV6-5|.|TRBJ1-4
CASSRTQGEKLFF
TGTGCCAGCAGTCGTACACAGGGTGAAAAACTGTTTTTT
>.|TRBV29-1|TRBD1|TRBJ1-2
CSVPRQGLEGYTF
TGCAGCGTTCCGAGACAGGGGTTAGAAGGCTACACCTTC
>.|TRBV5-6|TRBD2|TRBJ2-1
CASSWGLAGGSSYNEQFF
TGTGCCAGCAGCTGGGGACTAGCGGGGGGGAGCTCCTACAATGAGCAGTTCTTC
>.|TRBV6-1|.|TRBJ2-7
CASSESPGGRQYF
TGTGCCAGCAGTGAGAGTCCAGGAGGTAGGCAGTACTTC
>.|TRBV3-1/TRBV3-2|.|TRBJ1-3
CASSQDRRYTIYF
TGTGCCAGCAGCCAAGATCGCCGGTACACCATATATTTT
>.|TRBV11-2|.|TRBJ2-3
CASSSFGRESTDTQYF
TGTGCCAGCAGCTCTTTCGGGCGGGAAAGCACAGATACGCAGTATTTT
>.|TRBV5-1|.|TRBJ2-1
CASSLLGDEQFF
TGCGCCAGCAGCTTATTAGGGGATGAGCAGTTCTTC
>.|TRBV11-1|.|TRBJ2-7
CASSFGAGEYEQYF
TGTGCCAGCAGCTTCGGCGCGGGTGAATACGAGCAGTACTTC
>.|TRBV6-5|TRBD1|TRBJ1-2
CASRHRGQDYGYTF
TGTGCCAGCAGGCACAGGGGGCAGGACTATGGCTACACCTTC
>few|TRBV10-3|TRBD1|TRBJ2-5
CAISKTGALSETQYF
TGTGCCATCAGTAAGACAGGGGCGCTATCAGAGACCCAGTACTTC
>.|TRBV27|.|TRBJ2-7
CASSLGQGLSEQYF
TGTGCCAGCAGTTTAGGGCAGGGGCTGAGCGAGCAGTACTTC
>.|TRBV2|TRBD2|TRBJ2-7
CASSGLAGIEQYF
TGTGCCAGCAGTGGGCTAGCGGGAATAGAGCAGTACTTC
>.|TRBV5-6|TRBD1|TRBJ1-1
CASSWGTGVNTEAFF
TGTGCCAGCAGCTGGGGGACAGGGGTGAACACTGAAGCTTTCTTT
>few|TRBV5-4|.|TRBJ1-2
CASSLGTYNYGYTF
TGTGCCAGCAGTTTAGGGACTTATAACTATGGCTACACCTTC
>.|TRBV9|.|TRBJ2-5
CASSPEGSVRPQTQYF
TGTGCCAGCAGCCCTGAGGGCAGCGTCCGCCCACAGACCCAGTACTTC
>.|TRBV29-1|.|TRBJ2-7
CSVGVSHEQYF
TGCAGCGTAGGGGTCTCCCACGAGCAGTACTTC
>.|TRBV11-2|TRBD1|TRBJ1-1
CASSFDRVLGTEAFF
TGTGCCAGCAGCTTTGACAGGGTTTTGGGCACTGAAGCTTTCTTT
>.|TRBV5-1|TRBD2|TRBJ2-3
CASTVLAGSTDTQYF
TGCGCCAGCACTGTCCTAGCGGGGTCCACAGATACGCAGTATTTT
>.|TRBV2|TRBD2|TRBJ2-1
CASTGRLASDEQFF
TGTGCCAGCACCGGACGACTAGCTTCCGATGAGCAGTTCTTC
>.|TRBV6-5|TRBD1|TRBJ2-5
CASSYGQGQETQYF
TGTGCCAGCAGTTACGGACAGGGCCAAGAGACCCAGTACTTC
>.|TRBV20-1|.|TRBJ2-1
CSARARNEQFF
TGCAGTGCTAGAGCTAGAAATGAGCAGTTCTTC
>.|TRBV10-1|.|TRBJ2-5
CASSLTDQETQYF
TGCGCCAGCAGTTTGACAGACCAAGAGACCCAGTACTTC
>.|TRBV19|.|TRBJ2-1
CASSILPTDRSHEQFF
TGTGCCAGTAGTATCCTTCCTACAGACAGGTCCCATGAGCAGTTCTTC
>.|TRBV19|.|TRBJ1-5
CASSIAAREEGNQPQHF
TGTGCCAGTAGTATAGCGGCACGGGAGGAGGGCAATCAGCCCCAGCATTTT
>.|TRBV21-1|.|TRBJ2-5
CASSKADRGGETQYF
TGTGCCAGCAGCAAAGCCGACAGGGGTGGAGAGACCCAGTACTTC